These T cell receptor beta chains were read from a single sample in a study of T cell responses to AZD1222 COVID-19 vaccine. TCRdb's table, derived via immunoSEQ multiplex PCR, lists solely in-frame clones and lacks some. The table includes roughly 150,000 clones, 80% to 90% detected once. This specimen consisted of peripheral blood, obtained on day 0 of AZD1222 vaccination. These TCRs come from an adult in good health. Both conserved end residues are part of each CDR3. A D gene is named only where the DNA matches it firmly. Clone size appears in some rows only: once, few, many, or a class for an expanded clone.

CDR3,DNA,J,size,D,V
CASSLELAGANEQYF,TGCGCCAGCAGCTTAGAACTAGCGGGAGCTAACGAGCAGTACTTC,TRBJ2-7,.,TRBD2,TRBV5-1
CAWAWGGSVTEAFF,TGTGCCTGGGCTTGGGGGGGGAGTGTCACTGAAGCTTTCTTT,TRBJ1-1,.,.,TRBV30
CASSYSGSTSYEQYF,TGTGCCAGCAGCTACAGCGGGAGTACCTCCTACGAGCAGTACTTC,TRBJ2-7,.,TRBD2,TRBV7-2
CASSQAGLASYNEQFF,TGTGCCAGCAGCCAGGCCGGATTGGCCTCCTACAATGAGCAGTTCTTC,TRBJ2-1,.,.,TRBV4-2
CASSYSRESYEQYF,TGTGCCAGCAGTTACTCGCGCGAATCCTACGAGCAGTACTTC,TRBJ2-7,.,.,TRBV6-2/TRBV6-3
CASSLAQQGQLVRNGYTF,TGTGCCAGCAGCTTAGCGCAGCAGGGACAATTGGTTCGGAATGGCTACACCTTC,TRBJ1-2,.,.,TRBV7-8
CAISEDYLKQYF,TGTGCCATCAGTGAGGACTACCTCAAGCAGTACTTC,TRBJ2-7,few,.,TRBV10-3
CATSPNPGTVYEQYF,TGTGCCACCAGCCCTAACCCGGGGACAGTTTACGAGCAGTACTTC,TRBJ2-7,.,TRBD1,TRBV15
CATSSQDTQYF,TGTGCCACCAGCAGCCAAGATACGCAGTATTTT,TRBJ2-3,.,.,TRBV15
CASTYNPGQGGTYGYTF,TGTGCCAGCACCTACAACCCGGGACAGGGCGGGACCTATGGCTACACCTTC,TRBJ1-2,once,TRBD1,TRBV7-9